Included here is one T cell receptor beta chain sequence, with context. The clone's antigen remains unknown. Per-nucleotide qualities are absent, and no much larger clonotype sits a single base away. These data are taken from a study of blood T cell repertoires in COVID-19 (dated by TCRdb to between 2020 and 2021). Some background on the complete study: Samples from collaborators originated in the United States, Italy and Spain and spanned both the acute and convalescent phases of COVID-19. The prospective study material was composed of cDNA or gDNA derived from T cells, B-cell-depleted T cells, or PBMCs. The dataset comprised deeply sampled blood TCRbeta repertoires from subjects exposed to, actively infected with, or recovered from COVID-19. The repertoires were released in a freely available public database intended as a resource for research on the immune response to SARS-CoV-2. The samples were drawn from the first 160 participants of the ongoing ImmuneRACE study and from 1,254 subjects provided by 6 global collaborators. A de-identified subject ID, COVID-19 status, age in years and sex were almost always included in the sample metadata. Where available, HLA class I and class II types were taken from metadata supplied by the sample provider and were not determined by assay-based typing.

Its CDR3 holds 14 amino acids, cysteine through phenylalanine. The retained sequence is limited to the CDR3, 42 bases, with the frame set at the first base. According to the germline V gene, CDR1 reads SNHLY and CDR2 reads FYNNEI. V is cut by 6 bases and J by 10 bases, and the space between the germline ends is 18 bases. The collaborating institutions used their own protocols to collect whole blood in K2EDTA tubes. Collaborator samples were shipped for TCRbeta analysis as frozen whole blood, isolated PBMCs, or DNA extracted from either sample type. General conclusions and limits of the study: How much clinical and demographic metadata was included differed by source and by participant, and the metadata was provided uncurated.

The immunoSEQ Assay, a bias-controlled multiplex PCR, was used to amplify TCRbeta CDR3 regions from genomic DNA. As for how the authors treated the data: Within the assay, amplification of reference gene primers was used to estimate how many nucleated cells each sample contained. Sequence reads were collapsed and filtered to measure the absolute abundance of every unique TCRbeta CDR3 rearrangement. For each sample, productive Simpson clonality was calculated by taking the square root of Simpson's diversity index across productive rearrangements. The table was pulled from immuneACCESS by TCRdb, which kept in-frame rearrangements only. Such tables lose some clones; where checked, under half of the loss comes from unresolved V genes, and the rest has no known cause. V and J calls plus clone size are reproduced from that table; the DNA served to infer D and trimming. The sample contains 200,000 to 300,000 clones, about 80% of them found a single time. The ten largest clones capture around 9.1% of the sample.

This chain is built from TRBV2 and TRBJ1-4, with no confident D gene call. Sequencing used peripheral blood. The clonotype was recovered from a human donor in a cohort sampled during active COVID-19. The CDR3 protein: CASRASILGRKLFF. Here is the DNA: TGTGCCAGCAGAGCCTCAATTCTCGGGAGAAAACTGTTTTTT.